This passage covers 12 T cell receptor beta chains from one sample sequenced in a study of T cell responses to AZD1222 COVID-19 vaccine. Method: immunoSEQ multiplex PCR; TCRdb's copy keeps in-frame clones and lacks some. The sample records 180,000 or so clones, more than 85% being singletons. Here the sequenced sample was peripheral blood, taken 28 days after the second AZD1222 dose. The receptors shown here come from an adult who received the AZD1222 COVID-19 vaccine.

The rearrangement joins TRBV20-1 to TRBJ2-1; the D is unclear. The V end was cut by 3 bases, the J end by 9 bases, with 6 bases between. CDR3 length equals 10 residues. Looked up from germline, CDR1 is DFQATT and CDR2 is SNEGSKA (reference sequence). CDR3 sequence reads: CSASDREQFF. CDR3 nucleotide sequence: TGCAGTGCTAGTGACCGTGAGCAGTTCTTC.

This clone was observed a single time. The chain uses TRBV5-1 and TRBJ2-1, with 15 positions matching TRBD2. From germline, CDR1 is SGHRS and CDR2 YFSETQ. The ends lost 3 bases at V and 3 bases at J; junction bases unmatched: 7. The CDR3 has 18 amino acids. The CDR3 coding sequence is TGCGCCAGCAGCTCCGGACTAGCGGGAGGGCCAGTCTACAATGAGCAGTTCTTC. This sequence encodes CASSSGLAGGPVYNEQFF.

CDR3 protein: CASSLGDRLNSYEQYF. The CDR3 nucleotides read TGCGCCAGCAGCTTGGGGGACAGGCTGAACTCCTACGAGCAGTACTTC. The chain couples TRBV5-1 to TRBJ2-7, with TRBD1 matching 8 bases. Germline assignment: CDR1 SGHRS and CDR2 YFSETQ. The CDR3 is made up of 16 amino acids. The trim removed 0 bases at V and 0 bases at J, leaving 5 bases unmatched.

This chain uses TRBV7-2 with TRBJ2-7; D gene uncertain. The germline CDR1 and CDR2 sequences are SGHTA and FQGNSA. V lost 0 bases, J lost 0 bases, and 6 bases lay in between. The CDR3 contains 14 residues. The CDR3 sequence: CASSLAAHSYEQYF. For the CDR3, the DNA is TGTGCCAGCAGCTTAGCCGCTCACTCCTACGAGCAGTACTTC.

V and J are TRBV19 and TRBJ1-2; TRBD1 is a possible D gene (6 bases). V was clipped by 1 base and J by 4 bases, with 10 bases between them. The CDR3 has 14 amino acids. The germline V gene encodes CDR1 LNHDA and CDR2 SQIVND (reference sequence). In nucleotides, the CDR3 is TGTGCCAGTAGTATAGTCAGGGGATCCTATGGCTACACCTTC. It specifies CASSIVRGSYGYTF.

The chain couples TRBV28 to TRBJ2-7, with TRBD2 identical over 11 bases. The CDR3 sequence is 17 residues long. Germline V lookup: CDR1 MDHEN, CDR2 SYDVKM. V shed 5 bases, J shed 2 bases, and the junction held 11 bases outside the gene matches. DNA for the CDR3: TGTGCCAGCAGTCTCCGACTAGCGGGACCTGTGCCCTACGAGCAGTACTTC. Its translation is CASSLRLAGPVPYEQYF.

The J gene is TRBJ1-2, the V gene TRBV15; D is perhaps TRBD1 (5 bases). Germline values: CDR1 LNHNV, CDR2 YYDKDF (reference sequence). This CDR3 contains 13 residues. V was shortened by 5 bases and J by 4 bases, with 11 bases between the two germline ends. The CDR3 loop is CATSGGVLYGYTF. As DNA, the CDR3 is TGTGCCACCAGCGGGGGGGTCCTCTATGGCTACACCTTC.

DNA of the CDR3: TGTGCCAGCAGCCAAGATTTAAGGGATGGCTACACCTTC. Translation gives CASSQDLRDGYTF. The gene calls are TRBV4-2 and TRBJ1-2; D is unclear. V gave up 0 bases and J gave up 6 bases, with 8 bases separating them. There are 13 residues in the CDR3. CDR1 and CDR2 from the germline V gene are LGHNA and YNFKEQ.

This chain joins TRBV12-5 and TRBJ1-2, with 12 bases aligning to TRBD1. The CDR3 loop spans 15 amino acids. The V gene end was trimmed by 6 bases and the J gene end by 2 bases; junction bases not matched to a gene: 4. Germline lookup yields CDR1 LGHNT and CDR2 FRNRAP. The CDR3 DNA reads as TGTGCTAGTGGCACCGGGACAGGGGGCAACTATGGCTACACCTTC. It translates to CASGTGTGGNYGYTF.

The V and J genes are TRBV19 and TRBJ1-1; the match to TRBD1 covers 8 bases. The CDR3 has 14 amino acids. The germline gives CDR1 LNHDA, CDR2 SQIVND (reference sequence). V was clipped by 9 bases and J by 4 bases; unmatched bases: 10. The CDR3: CASTVDRVSTEAFF. The CDR3, as DNA: TGTGCCAGCACAGTGGACAGGGTAAGCACTGAAGCTTTCTTT.

The chain recombines TRBV15 with TRBJ1-5; TRBD1 agrees at 9 bases. V shed 4 bases and J 7 bases; nucleotides not matched to a gene: 8. Germline loops: CDR1 LNHNV, CDR2 YYDKDF (reference sequence). The CDR3 spans 15 residues. The CDR3: CATSIRQGQGQPQHF. In nucleotides, the CDR3 is TGTGCCACCAGCATCCGGCAGGGACAGGGACAGCCCCAGCATTTT.

The chain combines TRBV5-4 with TRBJ1-2, with D maybe TRBD1 (5 bases). The CDR3 runs 14 residues. V lost 3 bases and J 8 bases, leaving 17 bases between the germline ends. The germline V gene has CDR1 SGHNT and CDR2 YYREEE (reference sequence). CDR3 sequence (DNA): TGTGCCAGCAGCTCTCGACAGACCCAATGGGGCTACACCTTC. It encodes CASSSRQTQWGYTF.